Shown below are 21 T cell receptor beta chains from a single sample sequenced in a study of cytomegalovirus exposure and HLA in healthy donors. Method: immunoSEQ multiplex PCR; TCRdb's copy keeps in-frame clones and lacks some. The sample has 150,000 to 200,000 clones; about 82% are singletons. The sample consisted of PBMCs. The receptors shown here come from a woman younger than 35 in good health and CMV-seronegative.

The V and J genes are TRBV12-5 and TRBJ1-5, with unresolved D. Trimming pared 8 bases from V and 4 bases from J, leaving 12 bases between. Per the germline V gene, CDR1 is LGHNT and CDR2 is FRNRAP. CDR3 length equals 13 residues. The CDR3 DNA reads TGTGCTAGTCGCATTAGCGGGAATCAGCCCCAGCATTTT. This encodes CASRISGNQPQHF.

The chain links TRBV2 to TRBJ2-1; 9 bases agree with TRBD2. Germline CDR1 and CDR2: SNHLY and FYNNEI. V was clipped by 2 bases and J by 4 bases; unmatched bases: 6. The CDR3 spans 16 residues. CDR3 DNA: TGTGCCAGCAGTGAATTGGGGCTAGCGGGGTACAATGAGCAGTTCTTC. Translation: CASSELGLAGYNEQFF.

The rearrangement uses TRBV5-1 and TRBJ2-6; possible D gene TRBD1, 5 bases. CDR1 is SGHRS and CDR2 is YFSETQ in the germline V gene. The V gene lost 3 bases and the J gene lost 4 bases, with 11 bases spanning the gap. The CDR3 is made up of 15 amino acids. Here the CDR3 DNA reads TGCGCCAGCAGCTGGGGCCGTTCGGGGGCCAACGTCCTGACTTTC. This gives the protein CASSWGRSGANVLTF.

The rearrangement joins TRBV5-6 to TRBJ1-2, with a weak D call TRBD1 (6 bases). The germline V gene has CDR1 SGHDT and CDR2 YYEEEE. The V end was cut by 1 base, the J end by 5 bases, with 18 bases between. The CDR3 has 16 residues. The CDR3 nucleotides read TGTGCCAGCAGCTTGTTCGCAGGGGCCGACAAATATGGCTACACCTTC. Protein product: CASSLFAGADKYGYTF.

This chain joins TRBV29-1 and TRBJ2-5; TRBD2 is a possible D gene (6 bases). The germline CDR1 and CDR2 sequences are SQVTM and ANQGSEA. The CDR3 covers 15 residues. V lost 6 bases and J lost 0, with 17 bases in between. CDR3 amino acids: CSVLGGDKYQETQYF. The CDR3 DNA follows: TGCAGCGTCCTGGGGGGAGATAAGTACCAAGAGACCCAGTACTTC.

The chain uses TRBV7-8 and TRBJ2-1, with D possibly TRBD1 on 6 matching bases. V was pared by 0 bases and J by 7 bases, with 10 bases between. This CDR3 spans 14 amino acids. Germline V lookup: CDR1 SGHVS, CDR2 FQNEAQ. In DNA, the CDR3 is TGTGCCAGCAGCTTAGCCCGACAGGAGAATGAGCAGTTCTTC. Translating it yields CASSLARQENEQFF.

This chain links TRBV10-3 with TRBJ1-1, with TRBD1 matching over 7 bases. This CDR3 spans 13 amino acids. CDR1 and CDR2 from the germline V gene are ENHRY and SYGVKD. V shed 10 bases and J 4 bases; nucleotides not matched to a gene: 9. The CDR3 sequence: CATRGGEGTEAFF. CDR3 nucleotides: TGTGCCACCAGGGGGGGTGAGGGCACTGAAGCTTTCTTT.

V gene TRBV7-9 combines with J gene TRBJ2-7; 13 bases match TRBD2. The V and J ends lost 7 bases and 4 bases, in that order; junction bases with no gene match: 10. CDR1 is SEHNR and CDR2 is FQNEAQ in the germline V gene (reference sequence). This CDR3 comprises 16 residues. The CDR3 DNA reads TGTGCCAGCAACCACCCCGGACTAGCGGGAGAGTACGAGCAGTACTTC. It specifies CASNHPGLAGEYEQYF.

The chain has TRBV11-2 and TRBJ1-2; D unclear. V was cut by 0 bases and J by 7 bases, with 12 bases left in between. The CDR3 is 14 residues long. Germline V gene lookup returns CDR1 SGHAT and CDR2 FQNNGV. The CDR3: CASSLDLSERGYTF. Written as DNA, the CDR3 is TGTGCCAGCAGCTTAGATTTATCGGAGCGTGGCTACACCTTC. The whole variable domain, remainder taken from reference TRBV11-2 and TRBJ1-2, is EAGVAQSPRYKIIEKRQSVAFWCNPISGHATLYWYQQILGQGPKLLIQFQNNGVVDDSQLPKDRFSAERLKGVDSTLKIQPAKLEDSAVYLCASSLDLSERGYTFGSGTRLTVV.

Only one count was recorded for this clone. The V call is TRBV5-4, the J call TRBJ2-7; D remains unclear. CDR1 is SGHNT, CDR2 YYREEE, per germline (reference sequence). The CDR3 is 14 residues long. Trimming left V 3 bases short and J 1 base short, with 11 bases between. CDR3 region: CASSYPDGSYEQYF. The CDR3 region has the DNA TGTGCCAGCAGCTACCCTGACGGGTCCTACGAGCAGTACTTC. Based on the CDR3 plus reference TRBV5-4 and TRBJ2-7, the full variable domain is ETGVTQSPTHLIKTRGQQVTLRCSSQSGHNTVSWYQQALGQGPQFIFQYYREEENGRGNFPPRFSGLQFPNYSSELNVNALELDDSALYLCASSYPDGSYEQYFGPGTRLTVT.

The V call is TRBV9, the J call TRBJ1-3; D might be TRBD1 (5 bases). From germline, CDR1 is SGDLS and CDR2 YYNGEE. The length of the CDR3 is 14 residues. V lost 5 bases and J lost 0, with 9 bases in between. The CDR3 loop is CASRAGASGNTIYF. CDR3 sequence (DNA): TGTGCCAGCAGAGCTGGGGCCTCTGGAAACACCATATATTTT.

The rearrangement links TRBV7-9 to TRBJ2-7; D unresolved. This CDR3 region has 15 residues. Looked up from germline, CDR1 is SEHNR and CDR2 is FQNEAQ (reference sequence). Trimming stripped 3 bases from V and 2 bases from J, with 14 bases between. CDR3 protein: CASSFEDILTYEQYF. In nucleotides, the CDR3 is TGTGCCAGCAGCTTTGAGGATATCCTAACCTACGAGCAGTACTTC.

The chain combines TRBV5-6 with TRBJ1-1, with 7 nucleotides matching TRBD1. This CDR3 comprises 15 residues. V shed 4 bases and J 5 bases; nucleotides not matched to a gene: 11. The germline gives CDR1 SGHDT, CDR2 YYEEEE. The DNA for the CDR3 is TGTGCCAGCAGCAAGGGGGCTGCGGGAGGTACTGAAGCTTTCTTT. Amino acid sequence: CASSKGAAGGTEAFF.

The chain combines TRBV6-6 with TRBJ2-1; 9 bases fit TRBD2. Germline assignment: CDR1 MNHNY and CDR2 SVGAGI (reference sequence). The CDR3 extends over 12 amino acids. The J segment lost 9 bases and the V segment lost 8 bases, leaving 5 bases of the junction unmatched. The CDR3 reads CASGGRGGEQFF. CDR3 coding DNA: TGTGCCAGCGGAGGGCGGGGGGGTGAGCAGTTCTTC.

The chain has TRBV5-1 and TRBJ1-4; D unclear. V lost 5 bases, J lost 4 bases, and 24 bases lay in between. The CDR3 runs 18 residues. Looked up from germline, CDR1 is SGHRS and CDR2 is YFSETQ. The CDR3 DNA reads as TGCGCCAGCAGGTATACAGCATACGACCCCAGTGGTAATGAAAAACTGTTTTTT. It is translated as CASRYTAYDPSGNEKLFF. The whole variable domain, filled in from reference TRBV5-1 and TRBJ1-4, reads KAGVTQTPRYLIKTRGQQVTLSCSPISGHRSVSWYQQTPGQGLQFLFEYFSETQRNKGNFPGRFSGRQFSNSRSEMNVSTLELGDSALYLCASRYTAYDPSGNEKLFFGSGTQLSVL.

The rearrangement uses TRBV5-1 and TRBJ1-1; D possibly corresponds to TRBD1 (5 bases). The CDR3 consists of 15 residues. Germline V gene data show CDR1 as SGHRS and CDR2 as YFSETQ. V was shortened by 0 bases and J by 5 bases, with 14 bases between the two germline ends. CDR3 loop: CASSLDLGAGTEAFF. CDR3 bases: TGCGCCAGCAGCTTGGACCTTGGGGCCGGAACTGAAGCTTTCTTT.

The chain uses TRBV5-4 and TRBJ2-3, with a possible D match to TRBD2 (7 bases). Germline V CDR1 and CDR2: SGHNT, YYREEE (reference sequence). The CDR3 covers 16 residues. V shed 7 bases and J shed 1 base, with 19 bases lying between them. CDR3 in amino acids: CASLPRVGGRTDTQYF. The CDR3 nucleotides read TGTGCCAGCCTACCCCGAGTCGGGGGGCGCACAGATACGCAGTATTTT.

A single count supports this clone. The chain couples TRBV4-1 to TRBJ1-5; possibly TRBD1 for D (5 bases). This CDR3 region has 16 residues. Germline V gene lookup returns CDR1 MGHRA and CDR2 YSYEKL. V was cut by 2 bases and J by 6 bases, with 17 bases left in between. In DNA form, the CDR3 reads TGCGCCAGCAGCCAAACTGGGAGGGGTTCCCGTCAGCCCCAGCATTTT. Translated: CASSQTGRGSRQPQHF.

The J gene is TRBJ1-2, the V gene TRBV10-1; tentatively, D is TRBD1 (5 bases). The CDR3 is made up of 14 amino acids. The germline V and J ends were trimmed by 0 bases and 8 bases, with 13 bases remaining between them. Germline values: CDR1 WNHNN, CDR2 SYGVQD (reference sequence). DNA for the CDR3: TGCGCCAGCAGTGAGTCCGGAGCGGGGGGAGGCTACACCTTC. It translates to CASSESGAGGGYTF.

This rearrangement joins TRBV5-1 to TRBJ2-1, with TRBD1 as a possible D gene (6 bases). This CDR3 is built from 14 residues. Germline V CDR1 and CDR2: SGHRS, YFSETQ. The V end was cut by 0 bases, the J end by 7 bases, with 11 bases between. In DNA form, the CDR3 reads TGCGCCAGCAGCTTGGAGGGGGTTAAGAATGAGCAGTTCTTC. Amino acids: CASSLEGVKNEQFF. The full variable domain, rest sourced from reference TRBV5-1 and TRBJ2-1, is KAGVTQTPRYLIKTRGQQVTLSCSPISGHRSVSWYQQTPGQGLQFLFEYFSETQRNKGNFPGRFSGRQFSNSRSEMNVSTLELGDSALYLCASSLEGVKNEQFFGPGTRLTVL.

The DNA of the CDR3 is TGTGCCAGCAGTTCACAGACAGGGGAATATCAGCCCCAGCATTTT. Protein sequence: CASSSQTGEYQPQHF. The chain is built from TRBV6-6 and TRBJ1-5, with 8 bases fitting TRBD1. Trimming took 4 bases from V and 5 from J; bases not matched to a gene: 7. From germline, CDR1 is MNHNY and CDR2 SVGAGI (reference sequence). The CDR3 covers 15 residues.